This T cell receptor beta chain was profiled in a study of cytomegalovirus exposure and HLA in healthy donors. PCR amplification relied on 60 Vbeta primers (plus 13 Jbeta primers). The table came from immunoSEQ multiplex PCR; TCRdb's copy has only in-frame clones and leaves some out. The profile shows more than 95,000 clones, about 16% of them singletons. Source material: PBMCs. The source of this sequence is a female donor in good health and CMV-seronegative.

The CDR3: CASSESGLRIYEQYF. DNA for the CDR3: TGTGCCAGCAGTGAAAGCGGACTAAGAATTTACGAGCAGTACTTC. The V and J genes are TRBV6-1 and TRBJ2-7; D might be TRBD2 (6 bases). Deletions cut 2 bases from V and 4 bases from J, with 15 bases between. The CDR3 consists of 15 residues. CDR1 MNHNS and CDR2 SASEGT come from the germline V gene.